A selection of T cell receptor beta chains follows, all from one sample in a study of vaccination and CD4 T cells after COVID-19. TCRdb re-called the PCR reads through MiXCR, storing one row per CDR3 protein. The sample yields some 7,700 distinct CDR3 sequences, around 48% seen once. Antigens for these TCRs are unknown. The specimen was CD4+ T cells from blood, cultured in vitro. These receptors originate from a human donor in good health. The CDR3 runs from the conserved cysteine through the conserved F or W. D genes are given only for firm matches. For some rows the clone size is stated as once, few or many, or as a class when expanded; others skip it.

J,D,V,size,DNA,CDR3
TRBJ2-7,TRBD2,TRBV2,-,TGTGCCAGCAGTGAAGCGCGACTGCCTAGCGGTTACGAGCAGTACTTC,CASSEARLPSGYEQYF
TRBJ2-7,TRBD2,TRBV7-8,few,TGTGCCAGCAGCCCCGGGGGGGGGACTGCGGGCGAGCAGTACTTC,CASSPGGGTAGEQYF
TRBJ1-5,TRBD1,TRBV20-1,few,TGCAGTGCTAGAGATTGGGGACAGGGCAATCAGCCCCAGCATTTT,CSARDWGQGNQPQHF
TRBJ2-3,TRBD1,TRBV6-1,-,TGTGCCAGCAGCCTGGGGAGAGGGGGCTTCACAGATACGCAGTATTTT,CASSLGRGGFTDTQYF
TRBJ2-1,TRBD2,TRBV20-1,-,TGCAGTGCGCCGACCGGGACTAGCAATGAGCAGTTCTTC,CSAPTGTSNEQFF
TRBJ1-6,-,TRBV19,-,TGTGCCAGTAGTCTACAGGGAGGCAACAATTCACCCCTCCACTTT,CASSLQGGNNSPLHF
TRBJ2-7,TRBD2,TRBV7-2,few,TGTGCCAGCAGCTTAGAACTAGCGGTACACTACGAGCAGTACTTC,CASSLELAVHYEQYF
TRBJ1-5,-,TRBV20-1,few,TGCAGTGCTTATTCCTGGGCCCTTGGAAATCAGCCCCAGCATTTT,CSAYSWALGNQPQHF
TRBJ1-1,-,TRBV7-9,-,TGTGCCAGCAGCCAAGAGACAGGAGCTATGAACACTGAAGCTTTCTTT,CASSQETGAMNTEAFF
TRBJ2-1,TRBD2,TRBV7-9,few,TGTGCCAGCAGCATTCCTAGCGGGAGGGCCAATGAGCAGTTCTTC,CASSIPSGRANEQFF
TRBJ2-7,-,TRBV10-2,-,TGCGCCAGCAGTGAATACAGTCCCTACGAGCAGTACTTC,CASSEYSPYEQYF
TRBJ2-7,TRBD2,TRBV5-4,-,TGTGCCAGCAGCTTGGTCGGGGAGGGGGAGCAGTACTTC,CASSLVGEGEQYF
TRBJ1-2,-,TRBV27,-,TGTGCCAGCAGCGCAGGAGCACCTAACTATGGCTACACCTTC,CASSAGAPNYGYTF
TRBJ1-1,-,TRBV19,-,TGTGCCACCACCCCTCCAGGGTGGAGCGGCGGCACTGAAGCTTTCTTT,CATTPPGWSGGTEAFF
TRBJ1-5,TRBD1,TRBV19,-,TGTGCCAGTAGTATATTTACAGGGGGCTTCAGCAATCAGCCCCAGCATTTT,CASSIFTGGFSNQPQHF
TRBJ2-3,-,TRBV19,-,TGTGCCAGTAGTATGTACAGAGACAACACAGATACGCAGTATTTT,CASSMYRDNTDTQYF
TRBJ2-7,TRBD1,TRBV7-9,few,TGTGCCAGCAGACGGGACAGCCTGAGGTTCCAGCAGTACTTC,CASRRDSLRFQQYF
TRBJ1-5,-,TRBV28,-,TGTGCCAGCAGTCCCTTCGACGGTAGCAATCAGCCCCAGCATTTT,CASSPFDGSNQPQHF
TRBJ2-5,TRBD2,TRBV2,-,TGTGCCAGCAGAATCGGACTAGCGGTAGAGACCCAGTACTTC,CASRIGLAVETQYF
TRBJ1-5,-,TRBV2,-,TGTGCCAGCAGTCAAGGGTTTCTGGGAAATCAGCCCCAGCATTTT,CASSQGFLGNQPQHF
TRBJ1-2,-,TRBV5-8,-,TGTGCCAGCAGGTTAACCTATGGCTACACCTTC,CASRLTYGYTF
TRBJ2-1,TRBD2,TRBV7-2,few,TGTGCCAGCAGCTTAGTTCGGGGGGGCTCCTACAATGAGCAGTTCTTC,CASSLVRGGSYNEQFF
TRBJ2-3,-,TRBV27,-,TGTGCCAGCAGTAACCAGCGGATCACAGATACGCAGTATTTT,CASSNQRITDTQYF
TRBJ2-1,-,TRBV6-1,-,TGTGCCAGCAGTGAAGCATATGAGCAGTTCTTC,CASSEAYEQFF
TRBJ2-3,-,TRBV6-5,large,TGTGCCAGCAGTTACTCGAATCGGCTAATCCCCGGGTCGGATACGCAGTATTTT,CASSYSNRLIPGSDTQYF
TRBJ2-7,-,TRBV11-2,-,TGTGCCAGCAGCTTATTGGTCGAGCAGTACTTC,CASSLLVEQYF
TRBJ1-1,-,TRBV6-1,-,TGTGCCAGCAGGGGATTGGGGGGGGCAGGTGAAGCTTTCTTT,CASRGLGGAGEAFF
TRBJ2-3,-,TRBV9,-,TGTGCCAGCAGCGAGGGTACAGATACGCAGTATTTT,CASSEGTDTQYF
TRBJ2-2,TRBD1,TRBV6-2/TRBV6-3,-,TGTGCCAGCTCCGAGGACAGGGTCCCCACCGGGGAGCTGTTTTTT,CASSEDRVPTGELFF
TRBJ1-6,-,TRBV7-2,-,TGTGCCAGCAGCTTTGATGGGGGCGCTGGATCACCCCTCCACTTT,CASSFDGGAGSPLHF
TRBJ2-6,TRBD1,TRBV7-2,-,TGTGCCAGCAGCGCTCGACAGGGGGCTGGGGCCAACGTCCTGACTTTC,CASSARQGAGANVLTF
TRBJ2-3,-,TRBV20-1,few,TGCAGTGCTCCCCCCGGGACCAACACAGATACGCAGTATTTT,CSAPPGTNTDTQYF
TRBJ2-7,TRBD1,TRBV20-1,few,TGCAGTGCTAGAGATGGTGGGACAGGGGAGGGCGAGCAGTACTTC,CSARDGGTGEGEQYF
TRBJ2-1,TRBD1,TRBV2,-,TGTGCCAGCAGTGAAGAATTTAATCGAGGGGGCTTGTTCTTC,CASSEEFNRGGLFF
TRBJ1-5,-,TRBV20-1,few,TGCAGTGCTAGTCTACAGGTTGATCAGCCCCAGCATTTT,CSASLQVDQPQHF
TRBJ1-2,-,TRBV6-2/TRBV6-3,few,TGTGCCAGCAGCTTCCCCCAGGGATATGGCTACACCTTC,CASSFPQGYGYTF
TRBJ1-5,TRBD1,TRBV6-2/TRBV6-3,once,TGTACCAGCAGCAACCCCCGGACAGGGGGCCGGGACAATCAGCCCCAGCATTTT,CTSSNPRTGGRDNQPQHF
TRBJ1-6,-,TRBV7-9,-,TGTGCCAGCACCCCCCTCGGGGGACTTAATTCACCCCTCCACTTT,CASTPLGGLNSPLHF
TRBJ2-2,-,TRBV7-2,-,TGTGCCAGCAGCTTATTCAACGGTGGGGTCAGGGAGCTGTTTTTT,CASSLFNGGVRELFF
TRBJ1-1,-,TRBV11-2,-,TGTGCCAGCAGCTTAGATGGGGTGGACACTGAAGCTTTCTTT,CASSLDGVDTEAFF
TRBJ2-5,TRBD2,TRBV7-6,few,TGTGCCAGCAGCTTAGGTAGCGGGGGGCACCAAGAGACCCAGTACTTC,CASSLGSGGHQETQYF
TRBJ2-2,TRBD1,TRBV6-1,few,TGTGCCAGCAGTGCAGGACAGGAGGCCACCGGGGAGCTGTTTTTT,CASSAGQEATGELFF
TRBJ1-2,-,TRBV19,few,TGTGCCAGTTCTTCACCCACAGGGTCGTCGGGCTACACCTTC,CASSSPTGSSGYTF
TRBJ2-1,TRBD2,TRBV15,-,TGTGCCACCAGCAGAGAACGTCTAGCGGGGAGTGAGCAGTTCTTC,CATSRERLAGSEQFF
TRBJ2-5,-,TRBV24-1,few,TGTGCCACCAGTGACCTATTTGACAGGATTGAAGAGACCCAGTACTTC,CATSDLFDRIEETQYF
TRBJ2-5,TRBD1,TRBV6-1,-,TGTGCCAGCAGAATGGGACAGGGGAGGGGTCAAGAGACCCAGTACTTC,CASRMGQGRGQETQYF
TRBJ1-3,-,TRBV7-9,once,TGTGCCAGCAGCTTAAGTCAGCGCGGAAACACCATATATTTT,CASSLSQRGNTIYF
TRBJ2-7,TRBD1,TRBV6-1,-,TGTGCCAGCAGCGACGGGACAGGGGGGGCCTACGAGCAGTACTTC,CASSDGTGGAYEQYF
TRBJ1-4,-,TRBV7-2,once,TGTGCCAGCAGCTCCCAAGGGGCAGGGTACGAGGATGAAAAACTGTTTTTT,CASSSQGAGYEDEKLFF
TRBJ2-7,-,TRBV5-1,-,TGCGCCAGCAGCTTGGGATTTCAGGGCCGGCAGTACTTC,CASSLGFQGRQYF
TRBJ1-2,-,TRBV19,-,TGTGCCACCTACATGACAGGAAGCGGAATTAGTGGCTACACCTTC,CATYMTGSGISGYTF